Each of the 8 T cell receptor beta chains below was sequenced from the same sample in a study of shared clonotypes between healthy human individuals. TCRdb's table, derived via immunoSEQ multiplex PCR, lists solely in-frame clones and lacks some. The sample yields about 1 million clones, approximately 70% seen once. The sample taken for sequencing was memory CD4+ T cells sorted from blood. Indicated subset: CD45RA-negative fraction. Source of these receptors: a man aged 18-30 years in good health.

The chain links TRBV27 to TRBJ2-7; D is tentatively TRBD1 or TRBD2 (5 bases each). Germline CDR1 MNHEY, CDR2 SMNVEV (reference sequence). V was cut by 3 bases and J by 3 bases, with 15 bases left in between. The CDR3 contains 15 residues. The CDR3 bases are TGTGCCAGCAGTTTCACCGGGACGCCGGGCTACGAGCAGTACTTC. Its translation is CASSFTGTPGYEQYF.

The rearrangement links TRBV6-1 to TRBJ1-5; D might be TRBD1 (5 bases). With 2 bases removed from V and 7 bases from J, the gap between germline ends came to 12 bases. The germline CDR1 and CDR2 sequences are MNHNS and SASEGT. The CDR3 runs 14 residues. CDR3 region: CASSENGGSQPQHF. The CDR3 DNA reads as TGTGCCAGCAGTGAAAATGGGGGTTCGCAGCCCCAGCATTTT.

The chain combines TRBV10-3 with TRBJ1-5; TRBD1 agrees at 10 bases. CDR1 is ENHRY, CDR2 SYGVKD, per germline. The CDR3 runs 12 residues. V was clipped by 9 bases and J by 6 bases; unmatched bases: 2. The CDR3 loop reads CAIGQGGQPQHF. The CDR3 DNA reads TGTGCCATTGGACAGGGGGGTCAGCCCCAGCATTTT.

The chain uses TRBV10-1 and TRBJ2-7; 10 nucleotides agree with TRBD1. Looked up from germline, CDR1 is WNHNN and CDR2 is SYGVQD (reference sequence). V lost 0 bases and J lost 3; bases outside the gene matches: 5. The CDR3 loop spans 16 amino acids. CDR3 DNA sequence: TGCGCCAGCAGTGAGTCGGCGGGACAGGGGTTCTACGAGCAGTACTTC. This gives the protein CASSESAGQGFYEQYF.

The rearrangement joins TRBV11-2 to TRBJ2-4, with TRBD2 matching over 9 bases. J gave up 6 bases and V 5 bases, and 8 bases lay outside the gene matches. The CDR3 is 15 residues long. Germline V lookup: CDR1 SGHAT, CDR2 FQNNGV. The CDR3 DNA follows: TGTGCCAGCAGCCCTGGAGAGCGGGAGGCAAACATTCAGTACTTC. Translating gives CASSPGEREANIQYF.

This chain uses TRBV5-1 with TRBJ1-5, with 9 bases identical to TRBD1. Germline assignment: CDR1 SGHRS and CDR2 YFSETQ. The J segment lost 9 bases and the V segment lost 4 bases, leaving 8 bases of the junction unmatched. The CDR3 runs 14 residues. CDR3 DNA: TGCGCCAGCAGCCTAGGGACAGGGACGGTGCCCCAGCATTTT. This encodes CASSLGTGTVPQHF.

This rearrangement joins TRBV30 to TRBJ1-2; D call uncertain. This CDR3 region has 13 residues. The V gene's germline CDR1 is GTSNPN and CDR2 SVGIG (reference sequence). V lost 3 bases to trimming and J lost 4 bases, with 12 bases between them. The CDR3 spells CAWSARASYGYTF. The CDR3, as DNA: TGTGCCTGGAGCGCGAGAGCGTCCTATGGCTACACCTTC.

This chain joins TRBV6-5 and TRBJ2-3; no firm D call. This CDR3 has 15 residues. Looked up from germline, CDR1 is MNHEY and CDR2 is SVGAGI. Trimming removed 4 bases at V and 8 bases at J, with 19 bases between. CDR3 in DNA: TGTGCCAGCAGTTTAGCTACTACTCCCTGGGGTACGCAGTATTTT. The encoded protein is CASSLATTPWGTQYF.